Listed below are T cell receptor beta chains from one sample, sequenced in a study of tumor-infiltrating lymphocytes in primary liver carcinoma. TCRdb called the multiplex PCR reads again in MiXCR, with one record for every CDR3 protein. The sample holds 20,000 to 25,000 distinct CDR3 sequences, roughly 85% seen once. Sequencing used liver tumor tissue from sampling region 1. These receptors all come from a woman in her twenties or thirties with primary liver carcinoma and hepatitis B virus infection. CDR3s leave out the opening cysteine and the closing phenylalanine or tryptophan.

v_gene	len	j_gene	CDR3aa
TRBV11-2	14	TRBJ2-1	VSSFGSGRVGDEQF
TRBV6-5	11	TRBJ2-5	TSSIDRRLTQY
TRBV14	13	TRBJ1-3	ASSGIGASGNTIY
TRBV11-3	13	TRBJ2-7	ASSFGIVTTYKQY
TRBV10-3	14	TRBJ2-7	AISEWTEDMTYEQY
TRBV5-1	15	TRBJ2-7	ASGLGGLHKGGSEQY
TRBV11-3	14	TRBJ2-1	ASTSTGYGFLDEQF
TRBV7-9	14	TRBJ2-3	ASSLPLAGATDMQY
TRBV29-1	11	TRBJ2-5	SVVGWTEETQY
TRBV5-1	14	TRBJ2-1	ASTLSPGYSYNERF
TRBV29-1	13	TRBJ2-1	SVLSGTTSYNEQF